Shown below are 7 T cell receptor beta chains from a single sample sequenced in a study of cytotoxic CD8 clonotypes in ibrutinib-treated CLL. Using immunoSEQ multiplex PCR, the repertoire was profiled, and TCRdb retains in-frame clones only, with some absent. The sample carries roughly 40,000 clones, about 70% recorded once. The sequencing used PBMCs, collected after 12 months of ibrutinib treatment. The receptors stem from a human donor with chronic lymphocytic leukemia.

In this sample, this clone turned up a few times. The chain is built from TRBV18 and TRBJ2-7; 8 nucleotides align to TRBD1. The V and J ends lost 3 bases and 5 bases, in that order; junction bases with no gene match: 3. This CDR3 spans 13 amino acids. Germline V CDR1 and CDR2: KGHSH, LQKENI. The CDR3 here is CASSPGQGNEQYF. The DNA for the CDR3 is TGTGCCAGCTCACCCGGACAGGGAAACGAGCAGTACTTC. The full variable domain, in which reference TRBV18 and TRBJ2-7 provide the parts outside the CDR3, is NAGVMQNPRHLVRRRGQEARLRCSPMKGHSHVYWYRQLPEEGLKFMVYLQKENIIDESGMPKERFSAEFPKEGPSILRIQQVVRGDSAAYFCASSPGQGNEQYFGPGTRLTVT.

By sample share, this clone is medium-sized. The V call is TRBV5-4, the J call TRBJ1-1, with D perhaps matching TRBD1 (5 bases). The CDR3 loop spans 15 amino acids. In germline, CDR1 is SGHNT, CDR2 YYREEE (reference sequence). Between the trimmed V and J ends, which lost 4 bases and 0 bases, there was a span of 13 bases. DNA of the CDR3: TGTGCCAGCAGCATGGGCGGGGGTATGAACACTGAAGCTTTCTTT. Translating gives CASSMGGGMNTEAFF. Together with reference TRBV5-4 and TRBJ1-1, the CDR3 gives the full variable domain: ETGVTQSPTHLIKTRGQQVTLRCSSQSGHNTVSWYQQALGQGPQFIFQYYREEENGRGNFPPRFSGLQFPNYSSELNVNALELDDSALYLCASSMGGGMNTEAFFGQGTRLTVV.

V usage is TRBV13 and J usage is TRBJ1-1; D uncertain. The CDR3 runs 13 residues. Per the germline V gene, CDR1 is PRHDT and CDR2 is FYEKMQ (reference sequence). V lost 1 base and J lost 1, with 4 bases in between. As DNA, the CDR3 is TGTGCCAGCAGCTTAGACGAGAACACTGAAGCTTTCTTT. Translation: CASSLDENTEAFF.

This clone was detected a few times. V is TRBV7-8 and J is TRBJ1-5; 9 nucleotides match TRBD1. J was trimmed by 4 bases and V by 5 bases; bases with no gene match: 9. CDR1 and CDR2 (germline): SGHVS, FQNEAQ. The CDR3 is made up of 16 amino acids. The CDR3 DNA follows: TGTGCCAGCAGCCCAACAGGGGGCTTGAGTAATCAGCCCCAGCATTTT. Amino acid sequence: CASSPTGGLSNQPQHF.

This chain links TRBV7-2 with TRBJ2-5, with D tentatively TRBD2 (5 bases). CDR1 SGHTA and CDR2 FQGNSA come from the germline V gene. The CDR3 has 15 residues. Trimming took 3 bases from V and 2 from J, leaving 13 bases between them. As DNA, the CDR3 is TGTGCCAGCAGCTTCGGGGAGCGATTACAAGAGACCCAGTACTTC. This translates into CASSFGERLQETQYF.

V gene TRBV30 combines with J gene TRBJ1-2; D remains unclear. Between the trimmed V and J ends, which lost 0 bases and 4 bases, there was a span of 15 bases. This CDR3 contains 15 residues. In germline, CDR1 is GTSNPN, CDR2 SVGIG (reference sequence). This CDR3 is CAWSVHSVGSYGYTF. In DNA, the CDR3 is TGTGCCTGGAGTGTACACTCGGTGGGGTCCTATGGCTACACCTTC. The whole variable domain, filled in from reference TRBV30 and TRBJ1-2, reads SQTIHQWPATLVQPVGSPLSLECTVEGTSNPNLYWYRQAAGRGLQLLFYSVGIGQISSEVPQNLSASRPQDRQFILSSKKLLLSDSGFYLCAWSVHSVGSYGYTFGSGTRLTVV.

V and J are TRBV5-6 and TRBJ2-1; the D is unclear. CDR1 and CDR2 from the germline V gene are SGHDT and YYEEEE. The V end lost 2 bases, the J end lost 9 bases, and 12 bases lay between the germline ends. The CDR3 contains 13 residues. CDR3 sequence (DNA): TGTGCCAGCAGCTTAACCACATTTTTTGAGCAGTTCTTC. Protein sequence: CASSLTTFFEQFF.